This TCR beta chain derives from a study of blood T cell repertoires in COVID-19. Turning to the study itself: Italy, Spain and the United States were the sources of the convalescent and acute COVID-19 samples.

Germline V gene data show CDR1 as MRHNA and CDR2 as SNTAGT. The length of the CDR3 is 15 residues. Trimming removed 4 bases from V and 6 bases from J, with 16 bases in between. TCRdb's copy holds only in-frame clones and misses some; the assay was immunoSEQ multiplex PCR. The table includes 300,000 or so clones, around nine tenths detected once. The chain uses TRBV6-4 and TRBJ2-1; D not certain. The clonotype originates from a man between 65 and 80 years old with acute or convalescent COVID-19. Sequencing used peripheral blood. DNA for the CDR3: TGTGCCAGCAGTGCCAATATGGGCGTTGGCAATGAGCAGTTCTTC. This sequence encodes CASSANMGVGNEQFF.